This TCR beta chain was observed in a study of blood T cell repertoires in COVID-19. Germline CDR1 is SGHAT and CDR2 is FQNNGV. CDR3 length: 18 amino acids. Germline trimming cut 5 bases from V and 5 bases from J; bases unmatched to any gene: 15. Participant ages covered about 18 to 89 years across around 22 US areas. TCRdb keeps only in-frame clones here, not all; method: immunoSEQ multiplex PCR. The sample includes 200,000 to 250,000 clones, around 82% of them seen just once. The source material was PBMCs or T cells enriched from blood (not recorded which). The chain employs TRBV11-2 and TRBJ2-5, with 12 nucleotides matching TRBD2. The receptor was isolated from a woman aged 50 to 60 who had been exposed to COVID-19. CDR3 residues: CASSPSGGAHGFRETQYF. The CDR3 nucleotides read TGTGCCAGCAGCCCTAGCGGGGGGGCGCACGGTTTTAGGGAGACCCAGTACTTC.